This is a list of T cell receptor beta chains from one sample in a study of T cell changes during pregnancy in multiple sclerosis. Produced via immunoSEQ multiplex PCR; TCRdb's table is partial and in-frame only. The table lists roughly 38,000 clones, 90% to 95% of them singletons. This specimen was CD8+ T cells from peripheral blood mononuclear cells, taken in the third trimester of pregnancy. The receptors originated from a female donor with multiple sclerosis, enrolled in a pregnancy study. Each CDR3 is given with its conserved first and last residue. Fields, in order: V gene, clone size, D gene, J gene, CDR3 DNA, CDR3 protein. A D gene is named only where the DNA matches it firmly. Expanded clones are given a class, and other clones once, few, many or no size at all.

TRBV19	NA	TRBD2	TRBJ2-6	TGTGCCAGTAGTATACTCACCGCCGGGACTAGCGGGAGGTCGACTGGGGCCAACGTCCTGACTTTC	CASSILTAGTSGRSTGANVLTF
TRBV27	NA	TRBD1	TRBJ2-7	TGTGCCAGCAGTTTCCCGGGACAGGGTATCTACGAGCAGTACTTC	CASSFPGQGIYEQYF
TRBV6-1	NA	NA	TRBJ2-2	TGTGCCAGCAGTGAAAGTCTCCGATCATTTGTCTGGGCCTTCACCGGGGAGCTGTTTTTT	CASSESLRSFVWAFTGELFF
TRBV5-4	NA	TRBD2	TRBJ2-1	TGTGCCAGCAGCGAAAGCGGGGGGGGTGAGCAGTTCTTC	CASSESGGGEQFF
TRBV7-9	NA	TRBD2	TRBJ2-1	TGTGCCAGCAGTGATCCTAGCGGGAGAAGAAGGGGAAATGAGCAGTTCTTC	CASSDPSGRRRGNEQFF
TRBV28	NA	NA	TRBJ2-1	TGTGCCACCGGACGGGAATACAATGAGCAGTTCTTC	CATGREYNEQFF
TRBV7-6	few	TRBD2	TRBJ2-7	TGTGCCAGCAGCTTAAGGCCGGGGGGGTACTTCGAGCAGTACTTC	CASSLRPGGYFEQYF
TRBV28	NA	NA	TRBJ1-4	TGTGCCAGCAGCCCCTGGGGGGGTACTAATGAAAAACTGTTTTTT	CASSPWGGTNEKLFF
TRBV29-1	NA	TRBD1	TRBJ2-7	TGCAGCGTGGTACAGGGGAACTACGAGCAGTACTTC	CSVVQGNYEQYF
TRBV2	NA	TRBD1	TRBJ1-4	TGTGCCAGCAGTGAAGCGGGACAGGTTAATGAAAAACTGTTTTTT	CASSEAGQVNEKLFF
TRBV7-9	NA	NA	TRBJ2-7	TGTGCCAGCAGCTTTACGGAGAGCTACGAGCAGTACTTC	CASSFTESYEQYF
TRBV5-8	NA	TRBD1	TRBJ2-2	TGTGCCAGCAGCTTGCTAGACAGGGGCACCGGGGAGCTGTTTTTT	CASSLLDRGTGELFF
TRBV2	NA	TRBD2	TRBJ2-7	TGTGCCACCATCCCCTTTGCGGGAGCCTACGAGCAGTACTTC	CATIPFAGAYEQYF
TRBV6-5	NA	TRBD1	TRBJ2-5	TGTGCCAGCAGTTACGGGGGACAGTACCAAGAGACCCAGTACTTC	CASSYGGQYQETQYF
TRBV13	NA	TRBD2	TRBJ2-2	TGTGCCAGCACCTTAGGGACTAGCGGGACGAACACCGGGGAGCTGTTTTTT	CASTLGTSGTNTGELFF
TRBV7-9	NA	TRBD1	TRBJ1-5	TGTGCCAGCAGCGACGGACAGGCCCGCAATCAGCCCCAGCATTTT	CASSDGQARNQPQHF
TRBV6-5	once	TRBD2	TRBJ2-7	TGTGCCAGCAGCTTAGCGGGAGGGAACGAGCAGTACTTC	CASSLAGGNEQYF
TRBV28	NA	NA	TRBJ2-4	TGTGCCAGCATGCCCTACAGTAAAAACATTCAGTACTTC	CASMPYSKNIQYF
TRBV5-4	NA	NA	TRBJ2-1	TGTGCCAGCAGCCCTCTAGGAGGGGCTGAGCAGTTCTTC	CASSPLGGAEQFF
TRBV7-9	NA	TRBD1	TRBJ2-7	TGTGCCAGCAGCCCGAAGACAGGGGAGAGGTACGAGCAGTACTTC	CASSPKTGERYEQYF
TRBV7-8	NA	TRBD1	TRBJ2-7	TGTGCCAGCGTTGCCTCCGGGACAGCTTCCTACGAGCAGTACTTC	CASVASGTASYEQYF
TRBV2	NA	TRBD1	TRBJ2-7	TGTGCCAGCAGTGAAGGGGACAGCCAGCTGTACGAGCAGTACTTC	CASSEGDSQLYEQYF
TRBV5-1	NA	NA	TRBJ2-7	TGCGCCAGCAGCTTATGGGGAGAGGACGAGCAGTACTTC	CASSLWGEDEQYF
TRBV27	NA	TRBD1	TRBJ2-5	TGTGCCAGCAGTCGACAGGGAAATAGGCGGCAAGAGACCCAGTACTTC	CASSRQGNRRQETQYF
TRBV12-5	once	TRBD2	TRBJ2-3	TGTGCTAGCGGGACTAGCAAAGATACGCAGTATTTT	CASGTSKDTQYF
TRBV29-1	NA	TRBD1	TRBJ1-2	TGCAGCGTTGAAGATTTGGCCCCAGAACCCGGACAGGGACCTAACTATGGCTACACCTTC	CSVEDLAPEPGQGPNYGYTF
TRBV6-1	NA	NA	TRBJ1-3	TGTGCCAGCAGTGAAGGAGCAGGGTACTCTGGAAACACCATATATTTT	CASSEGAGYSGNTIYF
TRBV20-1	NA	NA	TRBJ2-1	TGCAGTGCTAACCTAGGAGGTGAGCAGTTCTTC	CSANLGGEQFF
TRBV5-1	NA	NA	TRBJ2-7	TGCGCCAGCAGCGATAGCGTTGGGGTTTACGAGCAGTACTTC	CASSDSVGVYEQYF
TRBV2	NA	NA	TRBJ2-1	TGTGCCAGCCGGGACATTAACAATGAGCAGTTCTTC	CASRDINNEQFF
TRBV28	few	NA	TRBJ2-2	TGTGCCAGCAGTTTATCAGGGCGTACGAACACCGGGGAGCTGTTTTTT	CASSLSGRTNTGELFF
TRBV19	NA	TRBD1	TRBJ1-5	TGTGCCAGTAGTATAGCGTCCAGGGGGCGGGATCAGCCCCAGCATTTT	CASSIASRGRDQPQHF
TRBV5-4	NA	NA	TRBJ1-1	TGTGCCAGCAGCTTATCCGGGAGTCTGAACACTGAAGCTTTCTTT	CASSLSGSLNTEAFF
TRBV9	NA	NA	TRBJ2-1	TGTGCCAGCAGCGCCACCAAGGGGCACCCCCAAAACAATGAGCAGTTCTTC	CASSATKGHPQNNEQFF
TRBV7-3	NA	NA	TRBJ1-4	TGTGCCAGCAGCTTAGTCGGCAGGGGTTATGAAAAACTGTTTTTT	CASSLVGRGYEKLFF
TRBV28	NA	TRBD2	TRBJ2-7	TGTGCCAGCAGTCCCCGGACTAGCGGGAACACCTACGAGCAGTACTTC	CASSPRTSGNTYEQYF
TRBV13	NA	NA	TRBJ2-2	TGTGCCAGCGGCCCAGGACTTCTAAACACCGGGGAGCTGTTTTTT	CASGPGLLNTGELFF
TRBV7-2	NA	TRBD1	TRBJ2-3	TGTGCCAGCAGCTTAAGACAGGGAAGGTCGGCTGGCCATACGCAGTATTTT	CASSLRQGRSAGHTQYF
TRBV5-5	NA	NA	TRBJ2-1	TGTGCCAGCAGCAGCGGACCCGGCGACCCCAACAATGAGCAGTTCTTC	CASSSGPGDPNNEQFF
TRBV7-6	NA	TRBD2	TRBJ2-1	TGTGCCAGCAGCGCCACTCTAGCGGGAGCCCCGCTTGGTAAGCAGTTCTTC	CASSATLAGAPLGKQFF
TRBV5-1	few	TRBD2	TRBJ2-1	TGCGCCAGCAGCTTGGATCTAGCGGGAGCCTACAATGAGCAGTTCTTC	CASSLDLAGAYNEQFF
TRBV5-1	NA	NA	TRBJ2-1	TGCGCCAGCAGCTTGTTTAGCTACAATGAGCAGTTCTTC	CASSLFSYNEQFF
TRBV11-2	NA	TRBD2	TRBJ2-1	TGTGCCAGCAGCAAGACCAGTGGGCCTAGCGGGAGGTACGAGCAGTTCTTC	CASSKTSGPSGRYEQFF
TRBV27	once	TRBD2	TRBJ2-7	TGTGCCAGCAGTTTAACGGGAGGGGACGTATACTACGAGCAGTACTTC	CASSLTGGDVYYEQYF
TRBV6-5	NA	NA	TRBJ1-2	TGTGCCAGCAGTTACAGGAGGGCGCTGTGGGGCTACACCTTC	CASSYRRALWGYTF